The 13 T cell receptor beta chains below were found in one sample sequenced in a study of regulatory T cells in long-lasting Graves disease. iRepertoire HTBI primers and Arm-PCR of CDR3 regions built TCR beta libraries. MiXCR, run by TCRdb on the multiplex PCR reads, gives a single entry per CDR3 protein. The sample contains 540,000 or so distinct CDR3 sequences, approximately 12% of which appear only once. Time point indicated: newly diagnosed GD, antithyroid drugs for less than 3 months. Preparation of the TCR library used RNA extracted from PBMCs. These records were also assigned to another study, of T cells in Graves' hyperthyroidism and ophthalmopathy.

The sample in question was peripheral blood mononuclear cells (PBMCs), obtained at new diagnosis, from a patient treated with antithyroid drugs. The receptors stem from a man aged 25-40 years with Graves disease.

This clonotype has a count of ten or more. The rearrangement joins TRBV5-6 to TRBJ1-2, with D unresolved. This CDR3 is built from 13 residues. Germline CDR1 is SGHDT and CDR2 is YYEEEE. V was shortened by 0 bases and J by 7 bases, with 10 bases between the two germline ends. Here the CDR3 DNA reads TGTGCCAGCAGCTTGGAGGTCAGAAGTGGCTACACCTTC. This gives the protein CASSLEVRSGYTF.

This clonotype was seen many times. V usage is TRBV12-3 or TRBV12-4 and J usage is TRBJ2-1, with 8 nucleotides matching TRBD2. The V gene end was trimmed by 6 bases and the J gene end by 10 bases; junction bases not matched to a gene: 8. The CDR3 spans 13 residues. The CDR3 sequence is CASRRAGADEQFF. The CDR3 nucleotides are TGTGCCAGCAGACGAGCGGGAGCGGACGAGCAGTTCTTC.

In this sample, this clonotype turned up a few times. The CDR3 region is CSHSLAGVSDEQFF. Written as DNA, the CDR3 is TGCAGCCACAGCTTAGCGGGAGTGAGCGATGAGCAGTTCTTC. The V gene is TRBV20-1, the J gene TRBJ2-1; 9 bases line up with TRBD2. The CDR3 is 14 residues long. Germline V lookup: CDR1 DFQATT, CDR2 SNEGSKA (reference sequence).

This clonotype was found many times. The chain couples TRBV19 to TRBJ1-2, with TRBD1 identical over 8 bases. The CDR3 spans 14 residues. Germline CDR1 LNHDA, CDR2 SQIVND (reference sequence). The junction had 9 bases not matched to a gene; V was cut back by 5 bases and J by 7 bases. As DNA, the CDR3 is TGTGCCAGTAGTTTTTTCCCGGACAGGGCTGGCTACACCTTC. Its translation is CASSFFPDRAGYTF.

The gene calls are TRBV15 and TRBJ1-2; D may be TRBD1 (5 bases). With 2 bases removed from V and 8 bases from J, the gap between germline ends came to 15 bases. The CDR3 contains 14 residues. Germline V gene lookup returns CDR1 LNHNV and CDR2 YYDKDF (reference sequence). The DNA of the CDR3 is TGTGCCACCAGCAGACAGGGACCTACTGCGGGCTACACCTTC. The encoded protein is CATSRQGPTAGYTF.

This clonotype was counted a few times. V gene TRBV30 combines with J gene TRBJ1-4, with no clear D. V shed 3 bases and J shed 14 bases, with 13 bases lying between them. CDR3 size: 11 residues. Germline CDR1 and CDR2: GTSNPN and SVGIG (reference sequence). CDR3: CAWREFEWLFF. CDR3 sequence (DNA): TGTGCCTGGAGGGAGTTCGAGTGGCTGTTTTTT.

V gene TRBV7-9 combines with J gene TRBJ2-5; no firm D call. Germline V gene lookup returns CDR1 SEHNR and CDR2 FQNEAQ (reference sequence). This CDR3 spans 15 amino acids. V lost 7 bases and J 5 bases, leaving 20 bases between the germline ends. The CDR3: CASTSYGGSTETQYF. In DNA, the CDR3 is TGTGCCAGCACCTCCTACGGCGGCTCTACCGAGACCCAGTACTTC.

This clonotype has just a few counts. The chain joins TRBV24-1 to TRBJ2-1; TRBD2 matches 7 bases. The CDR3 sequence is 17 residues long. Per germline, CDR1 KGHDR and CDR2 SFDVKD. The V and J ends lost 3 bases and 0 bases, in that order; junction bases with no gene match: 7. The CDR3 DNA sequence: TGTGCCACCAGTGATCCCCCCCGCGGGGGCTCCTACAATGAGCAGTTCTTC. It yields the protein CATSDPPRGGSYNEQFF.

V usage is TRBV24-1 and J usage is TRBJ2-7, with 14 nucleotides matching TRBD2. The junction had 2 bases not matched to a gene; V was cut back by 3 bases and J by 5 bases. Germline V lookup: CDR1 KGHDR, CDR2 SFDVKD. The CDR3 is 15 residues long. The CDR3, as DNA: TGTGCCACCAGTGATAGGGGACTAGCGGGAGACGAGCAGTACTTC. This translates into CATSDRGLAGDEQYF.

This clonotype was recorded many times. The rearrangement links TRBV11-2 to TRBJ2-1, with D possibly TRBD2 on 6 matching bases. Trimming stripped 2 bases from V and 5 bases from J, with 19 bases between. Germline values: CDR1 SGHAT, CDR2 FQNNGV. The CDR3 runs 17 residues. The CDR3 DNA reads as TGTGCCAGCAGCTTAAGAATCGGAGGGGAGCGGGACAATGAGCAGTTCTTC. Protein product: CASSLRIGGERDNEQFF.

This clonotype was seen more than once but under ten times. V usage is TRBV20-1 and J usage is TRBJ2-2; 13 nucleotides match TRBD2. V shed 5 bases and J 8 bases; nucleotides not matched to a gene: 5. The CDR3 sequence is 14 residues long. Germline CDR1 is DFQATT and CDR2 is SNEGSKA (reference sequence). CDR3 coding DNA: TGCAGTGCTCGGGGACTAGCGGGATATGGGGAGCTGTTTTTT. It codes for CSARGLAGYGELFF.

The chain combines TRBV30 with TRBJ1-5; D gene ambiguous. CDR1 is GTSNPN and CDR2 is SVGIG in the germline V gene (reference sequence). Trimming took 2 bases from V and 7 from J, leaving 18 bases between them. The CDR3 extends over 15 amino acids. CDR3 sequence: CAWSRPGPVGQPQHF. The CDR3 bases are TGTGCCTGGAGTCGCCCCGGGCCGGTTGGACAGCCCCAGCATTTT.

CDR3 sequence (DNA): TGCAGCGCCGTCCGGGACAGGGGGAGGAATGAGCAGTTCTTC. Protein sequence: CSAVRDRGRNEQFF. This sequence joins TRBV29-1 and TRBJ2-1; TRBD1 matches at 11 bases. This CDR3 spans 14 amino acids. CDR1 and CDR2 from the germline V gene are SQVTM and ANQGSEA. Trimming removed 7 bases from V and 7 bases from J; junction bases left unmatched: 9.